Listed below are T cell receptor beta chains from one sample, sequenced in a study of blood T cells in healthy people across ages. TCRdb itself ran the 5' RACE reads through MiXCR, one entry per CDR3 protein. Here the sample spans under 850,000 distinct CDR3 sequences, approximately 35% being singletons. Sequencing input: blood. The source is a man aged 18 to 30 in good health. The CDR3 runs from the conserved cysteine through the conserved F or W. Each record gives: D gene, V gene, J gene, clone size, CDR3 length, CDR3 protein, CDR3 DNA. D genes are given only for firm matches. Size tells how often a clone was seen (once, few, many) or the class of an expanded clone, and some rows leave it out.

d_call: .
v_call: TRBV6-5
j_call: TRBJ2-6
clone_size: .
cdr3_length: 17
cdr3_aa: CASSYSGQPSGANVLTF
cdr3_nt: TGTGCCAGCAGTTACTCAGGGCAGCCCTCTGGGGCCAACGTCCTGACTTTC

d_call: .
v_call: TRBV12-3/TRBV12-4
j_call: TRBJ2-3
clone_size: once
cdr3_length: 21
cdr3_aa: CASSFLSGGGTPGEATDTQYF
cdr3_nt: TGTGCCAGCAGTTTCCTTTCCGGGGGAGGTACACCAGGGGAAGCCACAGATACGCAGTATTTT

d_call: TRBD1
v_call: TRBV20-1
j_call: TRBJ1-2
clone_size: .
cdr3_length: 17
cdr3_aa: CSARDNIRDRVSYGYTF
cdr3_nt: TGCAGTGCTAGAGACAATATCCGGGACAGGGTTTCCTATGGCTACACCTTC

d_call: TRBD2
v_call: TRBV12-3/TRBV12-4
j_call: TRBJ2-3
clone_size: .
cdr3_length: 20
cdr3_aa: CASSLFLGTSGTASTDTQYF
cdr3_nt: TGTGCCAGTAGTTTATTTCTCGGGACTAGCGGGACCGCTAGCACAGATACGCAGTATTTT

d_call: .
v_call: TRBV7-2
j_call: TRBJ1-3
clone_size: few
cdr3_length: 13
cdr3_aa: CASSEPSGNTIYF
cdr3_nt: TGTGCCAGCAGCGAACCATCCGGAAACACCATATATTTT

d_call: TRBD2
v_call: TRBV20-1
j_call: TRBJ2-5
clone_size: .
cdr3_length: 12
cdr3_aa: CSARRQAGEQYF
cdr3_nt: TGCAGTGCTAGAAGGCAGGCGGGGGAGCAGTACTTC

d_call: .
v_call: TRBV7-2
j_call: TRBJ2-5
clone_size: few
cdr3_length: 17
cdr3_aa: CASSPPGTPREKETQYF
cdr3_nt: TGTGCCAGCAGCCCCCCCGGGACTCCACGGGAAAAAGAGACCCAGTACTTC

d_call: TRBD2
v_call: TRBV2
j_call: TRBJ2-1
clone_size: many
cdr3_length: 15
cdr3_aa: CASRISGGSYNEQFF
cdr3_nt: TGTGCCAGCAGAATCAGCGGGGGGAGCTACAATGAGCAGTTCTTC

d_call: TRBD1
v_call: TRBV3-1
j_call: TRBJ2-1
clone_size: .
cdr3_length: 16
cdr3_aa: CASNQVRGQGIGEQFF
cdr3_nt: TGTGCCAGCAACCAGGTTCGTGGACAGGGGATAGGTGAGCAGTTCTTC

d_call: .
v_call: TRBV10-3
j_call: TRBJ2-5
clone_size: many
cdr3_length: 14
cdr3_aa: CAISEGGDQETQYF
cdr3_nt: TGTGCCATCAGTGAGGGAGGGGACCAAGAGACCCAGTACTTC

d_call: .
v_call: TRBV6-5
j_call: TRBJ1-2
clone_size: .
cdr3_length: 19
cdr3_aa: CASSSAGPGAGSGDYGYTF
cdr3_nt: TGTGCCAGCAGTTCCGCCGGGCCAGGAGCCGGGTCAGGGGACTATGGCTACACCTTC

d_call: TRBD1
v_call: TRBV7-9
j_call: TRBJ2-2
clone_size: .
cdr3_length: 15
cdr3_aa: CASSSRDRGTGELFF
cdr3_nt: TGTGCCAGCAGCTCTCGGGACAGGGGCACCGGGGAGCTGTTTTTT

d_call: .
v_call: TRBV6-2/TRBV6-3
j_call: TRBJ2-7
clone_size: .
cdr3_length: 14
cdr3_aa: CASSYTRPINEQYF
cdr3_nt: TGTGCCAGCAGTTACACGAGGCCTATCAACGAGCAGTACTTC

d_call: TRBD1
v_call: TRBV7-9
j_call: TRBJ1-4
clone_size: many
cdr3_length: 14
cdr3_aa: CASSTGQGGEKLFF
cdr3_nt: TGTGCCAGCAGCACGGGACAGGGTGGTGAAAAACTGTTTTTT

d_call: TRBD1
v_call: TRBV6-2/TRBV6-3
j_call: TRBJ2-3
clone_size: .
cdr3_length: 16
cdr3_aa: CASSYTGVSSTDTQYF
cdr3_nt: TGTGCCAGCAGTTATACAGGGGTTTCCTCCACAGATACGCAGTATTTT